The next 29 T cell receptor beta chains were all read from a single sample in a study of naive and memory T cell subsets. Two oligonucleotides, mixed equimolar, formed the beta constant-region primer covering TRBC1 and TRBC2. The ligated cDNA underwent four PCR rounds using SP2 and nested alpha and beta constant-region primers. In TCRdb, the UMI-ligation and nested PCR reads were re-called with MiXCR into one record per CDR3 protein. The sample holds some 110,000 distinct CDR3 sequences, roughly 32% seen once. Sequencing used central memory CD4+ T cells from blood. All receptors derive from a human donor in good health.

There are many counts of this clonotype. The chain joins TRBV20-1 to TRBJ2-3; 10 nucleotides line up with TRBD2. The CDR3 loop spans 14 amino acids. With V trimmed by 6 bases and J by 0 bases, 3 bases remained unmatched. Germline V CDR1 and CDR2: DFQATT, SNEGSKA (reference sequence). The CDR3 DNA reads TGCAGTGCCCTGACTAGCGGGAGCACAGATACGCAGTATTTT. It yields the protein CSALTSGSTDTQYF.

The J gene is TRBJ1-1, the V gene TRBV18; D is ambiguous. The CDR3 consists of 11 residues. V was shortened by 10 bases and J by 1 base, with 7 bases between the two germline ends. The germline CDR1 and CDR2 sequences are KGHSH and LQKENI. The CDR3 DNA is TGTGCCACATCAGGGAACACTGAAGCTTTCTTT. Its translation is CATSGNTEAFF.

This clonotype was seen a few times. The CDR3 reads CASSLVAHWNTEAFF. The CDR3 DNA reads as TGTGCCAGCAGCTTGGTGGCACACTGGAACACTGAAGCTTTCTTT. The chain combines TRBV5-5 with TRBJ1-1, with no clear D. CDR1 SGHKS and CDR2 YYEKEE come from the germline V gene (reference sequence). V lost 0 bases, J lost 1 base, and 10 bases lay in between. This CDR3 spans 15 amino acids.

The gene calls are TRBV7-2 and TRBJ2-3; D is possibly TRBD2 (5 bases). Germline V gene lookup returns CDR1 SGHTA and CDR2 FQGNSA. The V and J ends lost 5 bases and 5 bases respectively, with 8 bases between them. The CDR3 is made up of 12 amino acids. This CDR3 reads CASSRTRDTQYF. CDR3 DNA: TGTGCCAGCAGCCGTACTAGAGATACGCAGTATTTT.

This chain links TRBV5-1 with TRBJ1-1, with D perhaps TRBD1 (5 bases). V was shortened by 0 bases and J by 7 bases, with 16 bases between the two germline ends. There are 15 residues in the CDR3. Germline V gene data show CDR1 as SGHRS and CDR2 as YFSETQ. The CDR3 loop is CASSLAQAMNSEAFF. The DNA of the CDR3 is TGCGCCAGCAGCTTGGCACAGGCGATGAATAGTGAAGCTTTCTTT.

The chain employs TRBV12-3 or TRBV12-4 and TRBJ2-7; 7 nucleotides line up with TRBD2. Trimming removed 7 bases from V and 3 bases from J; junction bases left unmatched: 15. The length of the CDR3 is 16 residues. The CDR3 bases are TGTGCCAGCACCCAGGAGCGCGGACTAGGAATCTACGAGCAGTACTTC. Its protein is CASTQERGLGIYEQYF.

The chain combines TRBV28 with TRBJ2-5; TRBD1 agrees at 8 bases. Trimming took 7 bases from V and 5 from J; bases not matched to a gene: 6. Germline CDR1 MDHEN, CDR2 SYDVKM. This CDR3 has 13 amino acids. CDR3 amino acids: CASNGQGRETQYF. The CDR3 nucleotides are TGTGCCAGCAACGGACAGGGACGGGAGACCCAGTACTTC.

The chain links TRBV18 to TRBJ2-7; a weak D match, TRBD1 (5 bases). The CDR3 has 15 amino acids. From germline, CDR1 is KGHSH and CDR2 LQKENI. The V end lost 2 bases, the J end lost 2 bases, and 13 bases lay between the germline ends. CDR3 bases: TGTGCCAGCTCACCAGCGATCAGGGCGGCCTACGAGCAGTACTTC. Its translation is CASSPAIRAAYEQYF. The complete variable domain, with remaining parts taken from reference TRBV18 and TRBJ2-7, reads NAGVMQNPRHLVRRRGQEARLRCSPMKGHSHVYWYRQLPEEGLKFMVYLQKENIIDESGMPKERFSAEFPKEGPSILRIQQVVRGDSAAYFCASSPAIRAAYEQYFGPGTRLTVT.

The chain has TRBV29-1 and TRBJ2-2; 9 positions agree with TRBD1. Germline CDR1 reads SQVTM; CDR2 reads ANQGSEA. Trimming cost V 4 bases and J 5 bases; bases outside gene matches: 5. CDR3 length: 14 residues. CDR3 DNA: TGCAGCGTTGCCCCCGGGACAGGGACCGGGGAGCTGTTTTTT. Amino acid sequence: CSVAPGTGTGELFF.

The rearrangement uses TRBV7-9 and TRBJ1-1, with D uncertain. Germline V gene lookup returns CDR1 SEHNR and CDR2 FQNEAQ (reference sequence). V lost 5 bases, J lost 2 bases, and 9 bases lay in between. The CDR3 has 13 residues. The CDR3 here is CASSLTTNTEAFF. In DNA form, the CDR3 reads TGTGCCAGCAGCCTCACCACTAACACTGAAGCTTTCTTT.

V gene TRBV29-1 combines with J gene TRBJ2-1; D is perhaps TRBD1 (6 bases). This CDR3 is 11 amino acids long. Trimming left V 6 bases short and J 8 bases short, with 11 bases between. The germline gives CDR1 SQVTM, CDR2 ANQGSEA. The chain's CDR3 is CSVDRYDEQFF. DNA for the CDR3: TGCAGCGTCGACAGGTACGATGAGCAGTTCTTC.

This clonotype was counted between two and nine times. The chain is built from TRBV20-1 and TRBJ2-7; the D gene is possibly TRBD1 (7 bases). Germline V gives CDR1 DFQATT, CDR2 SNEGSKA (reference sequence). This CDR3 region has 13 residues. The ends were cut back, 6 bases at V and 6 bases at J, with 18 bases in the middle. The DNA of the CDR3 is TGCAGTGCCACCAGGGGGGCCATCAGCGAGCAGTACTTC. Its protein product is CSATRGAISEQYF.

This clonotype occurred many times. The germline gene is not matched at one end of the junction; a read error may be the cause. The rearrangement joins TRBV4-3 to TRBJ2-5; D might be TRBD1 or TRBD2, each matching 5 bases. Germline V CDR1 and CDR2: LGHNA, YSLEER. The length of the CDR3 is 13 residues. The CDR3 loop reads CASSQDRRTRPSF. The CDR3, as DNA: TGCGCCAGCAGCCAAGATAGGAGGACACGACCTTCCTTC.

The V call is TRBV19, the J call TRBJ2-1, with 8 bases aligning to TRBD1. This CDR3 contains 14 residues. J was trimmed by 5 bases and V by 3 bases; bases with no gene match: 3. From germline, CDR1 is LNHDA and CDR2 SQIVND (reference sequence). In nucleotides, the CDR3 is TGTGCCAGTAGTATGGCAGGGGGCAACAATGAGCAGTTCTTC. It codes for CASSMAGGNNEQFF.

CDR3 bases: TGTGCCAGCAGTCCCTTTAACAGGGGAAGCTACGAGCAGTACTTC. Amino acids: CASSPFNRGSYEQYF. The V gene is TRBV25-1, the J gene TRBJ2-7; the match to TRBD1 covers 7 bases. Germline V gene lookup returns CDR1 MGHDK and CDR2 SYGVNS. V lost 5 bases and J lost 3; bases outside the gene matches: 10. This CDR3 is 15 amino acids long.

This clonotype was seen only a few times. The genes are TRBV28 and TRBJ2-7, with 7 bases that match TRBD2. Germline CDR1 and CDR2: MDHEN and SYDVKM. The junction had 11 bases not matched to a gene; V was cut back by 6 bases and J by 0 bases. The CDR3 has 16 amino acids. This CDR3 is CASSPGGASGSYEQYF. Written as DNA, the CDR3 is TGTGCCAGCAGCCCCGGCGGGGCTAGCGGCTCCTACGAGCAGTACTTC.

The chain combines TRBV7-2 with TRBJ2-3; the D is unclear. CDR1 SGHTA and CDR2 FQGNSA come from the germline V gene. The V gene lost 5 bases and the J gene lost 1 base, with 13 bases spanning the gap. This CDR3 has 15 residues. DNA of the CDR3: TGTGCCAGCAGCCCCGGCTCCCAGGGCACAGATACGCAGTATTTT. It translates to CASSPGSQGTDTQYF.

V is TRBV12-3 or TRBV12-4 and J is TRBJ2-7; TRBD1 agrees at 10 bases. J was trimmed by 4 bases and V by 4 bases; bases with no gene match: 4. The CDR3 is made up of 14 amino acids. CDR3 loop: CASSSGQGRYEQYF. For the CDR3, the DNA is TGTGCCAGCAGTTCGGGACAGGGGCGGTACGAGCAGTACTTC.

The chain recombines TRBV7-2 with TRBJ1-5; no firm D call. V lost 4 bases and J lost 0, with 4 bases in between. CDR1 and CDR2 (germline): SGHTA, FQGNSA. CDR3 length: 13 amino acids. The CDR3 here is CASSYHSNQPQHF. In DNA, the CDR3 is TGTGCCAGCAGCTACCATAGCAATCAGCCCCAGCATTTT.

This rearrangement joins TRBV6-1 to TRBJ2-2; D is uncertain. Trimming took 7 bases from V and 6 from J, leaving 15 bases between them. The germline gives CDR1 MNHNS, CDR2 SASEGT. The CDR3 contains 14 residues. CDR3 amino acids: CASKGHQVAGELFF. The CDR3 DNA reads TGTGCCAGCAAAGGGCACCAAGTGGCCGGGGAGCTGTTTTTT.

The chain is built from TRBV20-1 and TRBJ2-1; unclear D gene. The germline gives CDR1 DFQATT, CDR2 SNEGSKA (reference sequence). With 4 bases removed from V and 5 bases from J, the gap between germline ends came to 9 bases. The CDR3 loop spans 12 amino acids. CDR3 amino acids: CSAILVDNEQFF. The DNA of the CDR3 is TGCAGTGCTATCCTCGTGGACAATGAGCAGTTCTTC.

A few counts support this clonotype. The V and J genes are TRBV28 and TRBJ2-5, with TRBD2 identical over 8 bases. The CDR3 loop spans 16 amino acids. In germline, CDR1 is MDHEN, CDR2 SYDVKM. Trimming removed 5 bases from V and 5 bases from J; junction bases left unmatched: 13. The CDR3 protein is CASSTPGTRNRETQYF. Written as DNA, the CDR3 is TGTGCCAGCAGTACCCCGGGGACTAGAAACCGGGAGACCCAGTACTTC.

The chain has TRBV6-2 or TRBV6-3 and TRBJ1-2; 7 positions match TRBD1. The CDR3 has 17 amino acids. Germline loops: CDR1 MNHEY, CDR2 SVGEGT. After removal of 4 bases from V and 7 bases from J, the junction contained 18 bases not matched to a gene. The CDR3 DNA reads as TGTGCCAGCAGTTCCTTTACCGACAGGGCCGATTTCTCTGGCTACACCTTC. It yields the protein CASSSFTDRADFSGYTF.

J is TRBJ1-5 and V is TRBV28, with D hard to call. Germline assignment: CDR1 MDHEN and CDR2 SYDVKM. V lost 10 bases and J 1 base, leaving 11 bases between the germline ends. The CDR3 runs to 13 residues. The CDR3 DNA reads TGTGCCACCCAACCGAAAAGCAATCAGCCCCAGCATTTT. Residues: CATQPKSNQPQHF. Full variable domain (missing parts from reference TRBV28 and TRBJ1-5): DVKVTQSSRYLVKRTGEKVFLECVQDMDHENMFWYRQDPGLGLRLIYFSYDVKMKEKGDIPEGYSVSREKKERFSLILESASTNQTSMYLCATQPKSNQPQHFGDGTRLSIL.

The rearrangement joins TRBV5-1 to TRBJ2-6; no firm D call. From germline, CDR1 is SGHRS and CDR2 YFSETQ. The CDR3 runs 16 residues. Trimming took off 4 bases at V and 0 bases at J, with 11 bases between the two ends. This chain's CDR3 is CASSIGYGSGANVLTF. The CDR3, as DNA: TGCGCCAGCAGCATTGGATATGGCTCTGGGGCCAACGTCCTGACTTTC.

This chain uses TRBV29-1 with TRBJ2-1; a possible D gene is TRBD1 (5 bases). The CDR3 has 13 residues. Between the trimmed V and J ends, which lost 1 base and 6 bases, there was a span of 10 bases. Germline V gives CDR1 SQVTM, CDR2 ANQGSEA. The CDR3 bases are TGCAGCGTTGAAGGCAGGGTTGGCAATGAGCAGTTCTTC. As protein: CSVEGRVGNEQFF.

The chain has TRBV13 and TRBJ1-5, with a tentative D call TRBD1 (6 bases). Germline lookup yields CDR1 PRHDT and CDR2 FYEKMQ (reference sequence). V lost 3 bases and J lost 6, with 15 bases in between. The CDR3 totals 15 residues. The CDR3 spells CASSLRGGGGQPQHF. Written as DNA, the CDR3 is TGTGCCAGCAGCTTGCGAGGGGGGGGCGGTCAGCCCCAGCATTTT.

The DNA for the CDR3 is TGTGCCAGCAGTTACTCGACCTATAACTATGGCTACACCTTC. This encodes CASSYSTYNYGYTF. V gene TRBV6-6 combines with J gene TRBJ1-2; D is unresolved. Germline V CDR1 and CDR2: MNHNY, SVGAGI (reference sequence). This CDR3 has 14 residues. V lost 0 bases and J lost 1, with 6 bases in between.

This chain joins TRBV9 and TRBJ2-1; 12 positions agree with TRBD2. The V gene's germline CDR1 is SGDLS and CDR2 YYNGEE. The CDR3 spans 15 residues. V trimming: 4 bases; J trimming: 5 bases; junction bases outside the gene matches: 4. CDR3 protein: CASSPRLAGDNEQFF. Written as DNA, the CDR3 is TGTGCCAGCAGCCCGAGACTAGCGGGGGACAATGAGCAGTTCTTC.